This TCR beta chain was sequenced during a study of T cell repertoires in cytomegalovirus infection. Whole-study context: Matching HLA type, along with CMV infection, was indicated by public TCR beta signatures.

Study-wide findings and caveats: CMV-specific TCR beta clonotypes restricted by HLA-C dominated the ex vivo response. There were carriers of CMV plus the relevant HLA, and cumulative public TCR beta family frequency identified them.

In TCRdb, the reads were re-called with MiXCR into one record per CDR3 protein. The data contain roughly 600,000 distinct CDR3 sequences, 20% to 25% of them singletons. A note on this clonotype: Its antigen remains unidentified.

The CDR3 extends over 14 amino acids. The germline V and J ends were trimmed by 5 bases and 2 bases, with 13 bases remaining between them. Germline-derived CDR1 and CDR2 are DFQATT and SNEGSKA (reference sequence). The specimen sequenced was CD8+ T cells from PBMCs. The chain is built from TRBV20-1 and TRBJ1-5; TRBD1 might be the D (6 bases). The sequence was obtained from a human donor in good health (CMV status not recorded). Some clones in this sample may be carry-over from other donors' samples. CDR3 in amino acids: CSALEHRGNQPQHF. The CDR3 DNA sequence: TGCAGTGCTTTGGAGCACAGGGGCAATCAGCCCCAGCATTTT.